This TCR beta chain comes out of a study of Ad26.COV2.S vaccination and SARS-CoV-2 variants. Study summary: By the intramuscular route, Ad26.COV2.S was given once, or twice 56 days apart. Study-wide results and caveats: A substantial breadth of spike-specific CD8+ and CD4+ T cell responses after vaccination has been reported. Overall T cell responses may have been underestimated by the analyses of TCR breadth and depth. Vaccine recipients showed a spike-specific TCR breadth that was higher than in placebo recipients.

The treatment is: 15 to 20 received Ad26.COV2.S at low or high dose, single or two shots; several received placebo; per-sample allocation not given. Material that was analyzed had been drawn on day 63 after the first vaccine or placebo injection. Some clones are missing from TCRdb's copy, which holds only in-frame ones; the method was immunoSEQ multiplex PCR. In the table there are about 350,000 clones, 80% to 90% of which are singletons. Regarding this clone: Its specificity is unknown.

Sequences were derived from peripheral blood, sampled in a trial of Ad26.COV2.S vaccine versus placebo. The sequence was obtained from a person aged 18 to 59 who received the Ad26.COV2.S COVID-19 vaccine or a placebo.

The CDR3 nucleotides are TGTGCCAGCAGCTCCCCGGGACCGAAGGGGGAAAAAGAGACCCAGTACTTC. Its protein product is CASSSPGPKGEKETQYF. The J gene is TRBJ2-5, the V gene TRBV13; possible D gene TRBD1, 6 bases. CDR3 length: 17 amino acids. CDR1 is PRHDT and CDR2 is FYEKMQ in the germline V gene (reference sequence). Trimming pared 4 bases from V and 3 bases from J, leaving 21 bases between. The variable domain in full, completed from reference TRBV13 and TRBJ2-5, reads AAGVIQSPRHLIKEKRETATLKCYPIPRHDTVYWYQQGPGQDPQFLISFYEKMQSDKGSIPDRFSAQQFSDYHSELNMSSLELGDSALYFCASSSPGPKGEKETQYFGPGTRLLVL.